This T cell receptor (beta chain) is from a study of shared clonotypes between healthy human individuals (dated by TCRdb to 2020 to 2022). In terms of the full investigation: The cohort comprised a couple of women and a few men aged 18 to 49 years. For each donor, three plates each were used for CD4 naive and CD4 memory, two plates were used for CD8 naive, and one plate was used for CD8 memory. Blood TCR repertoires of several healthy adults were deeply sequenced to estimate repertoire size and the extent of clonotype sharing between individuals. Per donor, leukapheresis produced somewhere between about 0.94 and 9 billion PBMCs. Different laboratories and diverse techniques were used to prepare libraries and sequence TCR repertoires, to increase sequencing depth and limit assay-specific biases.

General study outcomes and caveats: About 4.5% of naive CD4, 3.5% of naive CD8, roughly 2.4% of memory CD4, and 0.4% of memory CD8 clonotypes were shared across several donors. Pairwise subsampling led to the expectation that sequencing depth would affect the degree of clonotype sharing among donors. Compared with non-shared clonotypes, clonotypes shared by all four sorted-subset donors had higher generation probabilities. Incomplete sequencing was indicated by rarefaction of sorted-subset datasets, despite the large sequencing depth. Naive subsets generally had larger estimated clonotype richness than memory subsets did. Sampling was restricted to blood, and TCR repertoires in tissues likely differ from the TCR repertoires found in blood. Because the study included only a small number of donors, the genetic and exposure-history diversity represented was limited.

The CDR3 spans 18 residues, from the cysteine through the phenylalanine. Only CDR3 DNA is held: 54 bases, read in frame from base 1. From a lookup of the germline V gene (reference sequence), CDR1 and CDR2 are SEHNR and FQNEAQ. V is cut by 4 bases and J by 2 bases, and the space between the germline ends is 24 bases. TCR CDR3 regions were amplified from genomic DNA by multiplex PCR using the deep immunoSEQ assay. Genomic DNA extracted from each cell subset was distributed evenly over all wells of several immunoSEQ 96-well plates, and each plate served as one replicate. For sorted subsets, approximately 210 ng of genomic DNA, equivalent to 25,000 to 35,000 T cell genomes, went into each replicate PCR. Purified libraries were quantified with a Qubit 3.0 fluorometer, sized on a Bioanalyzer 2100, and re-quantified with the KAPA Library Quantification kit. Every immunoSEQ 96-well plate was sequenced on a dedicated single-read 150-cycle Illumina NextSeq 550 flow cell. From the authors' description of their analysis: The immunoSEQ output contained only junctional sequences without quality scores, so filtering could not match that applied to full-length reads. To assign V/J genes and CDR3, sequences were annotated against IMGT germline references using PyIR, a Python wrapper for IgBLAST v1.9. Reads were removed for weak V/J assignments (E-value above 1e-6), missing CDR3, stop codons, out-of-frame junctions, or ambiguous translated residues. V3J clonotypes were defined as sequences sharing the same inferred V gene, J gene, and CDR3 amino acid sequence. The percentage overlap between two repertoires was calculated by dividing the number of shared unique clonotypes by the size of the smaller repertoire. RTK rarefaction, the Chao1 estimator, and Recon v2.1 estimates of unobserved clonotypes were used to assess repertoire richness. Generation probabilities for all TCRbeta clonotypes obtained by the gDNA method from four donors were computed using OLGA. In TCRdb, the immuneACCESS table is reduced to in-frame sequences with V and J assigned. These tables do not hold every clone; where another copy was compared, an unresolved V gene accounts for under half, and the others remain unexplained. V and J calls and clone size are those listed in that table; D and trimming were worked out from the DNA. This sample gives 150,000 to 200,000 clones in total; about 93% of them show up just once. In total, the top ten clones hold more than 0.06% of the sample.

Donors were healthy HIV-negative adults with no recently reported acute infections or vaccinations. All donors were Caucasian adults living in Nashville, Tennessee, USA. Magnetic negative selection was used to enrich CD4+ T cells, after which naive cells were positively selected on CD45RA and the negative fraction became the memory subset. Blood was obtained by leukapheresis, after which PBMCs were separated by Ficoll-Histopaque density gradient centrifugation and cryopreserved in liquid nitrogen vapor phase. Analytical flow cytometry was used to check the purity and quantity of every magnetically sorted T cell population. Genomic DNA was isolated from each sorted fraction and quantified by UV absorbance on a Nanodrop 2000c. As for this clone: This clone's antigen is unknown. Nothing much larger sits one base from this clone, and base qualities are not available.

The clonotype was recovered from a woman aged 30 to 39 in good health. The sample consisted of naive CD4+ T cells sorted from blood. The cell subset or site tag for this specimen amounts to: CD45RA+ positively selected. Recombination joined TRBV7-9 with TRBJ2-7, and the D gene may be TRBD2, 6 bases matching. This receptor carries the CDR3 CASSYVAAMWDGAYEQYF. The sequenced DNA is TGTGCCAGCAGCTACGTAGCGGCGATGTGGGACGGAGCCTACGAGCAGTACTTC.